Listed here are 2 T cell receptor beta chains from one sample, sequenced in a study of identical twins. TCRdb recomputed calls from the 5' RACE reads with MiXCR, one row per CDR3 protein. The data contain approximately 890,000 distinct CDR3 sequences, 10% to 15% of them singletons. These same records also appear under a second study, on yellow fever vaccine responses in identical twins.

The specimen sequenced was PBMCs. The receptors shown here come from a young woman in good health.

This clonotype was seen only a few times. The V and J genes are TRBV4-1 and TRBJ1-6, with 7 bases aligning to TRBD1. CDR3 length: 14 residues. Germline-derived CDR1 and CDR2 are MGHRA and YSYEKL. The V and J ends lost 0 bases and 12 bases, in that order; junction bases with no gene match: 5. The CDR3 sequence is CASSQEGDSLPLHF. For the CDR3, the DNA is TGCGCCAGCAGCCAAGAGGGGGACAGTCTACCCCTCCACTTT.

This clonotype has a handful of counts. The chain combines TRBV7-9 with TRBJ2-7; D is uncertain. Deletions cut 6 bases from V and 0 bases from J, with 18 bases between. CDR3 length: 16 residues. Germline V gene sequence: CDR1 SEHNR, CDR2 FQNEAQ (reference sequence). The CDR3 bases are TGTGCCAGCAGTTCGGCGACGGGCGAACGCTCCTACGAGCAGTACTTC. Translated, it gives CASSSATGERSYEQYF.